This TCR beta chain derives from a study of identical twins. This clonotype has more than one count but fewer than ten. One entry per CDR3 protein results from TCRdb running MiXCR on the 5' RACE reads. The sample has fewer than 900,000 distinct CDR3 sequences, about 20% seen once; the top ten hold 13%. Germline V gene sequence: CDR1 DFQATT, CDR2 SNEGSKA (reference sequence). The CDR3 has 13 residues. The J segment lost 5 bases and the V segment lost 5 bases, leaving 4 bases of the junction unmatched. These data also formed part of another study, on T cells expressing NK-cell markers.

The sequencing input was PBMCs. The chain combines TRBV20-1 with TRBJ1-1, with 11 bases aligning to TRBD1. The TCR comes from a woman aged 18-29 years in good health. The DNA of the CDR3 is TGCAGTGCTGGGGACAGGGGGAGAACTGAAGCTTTCTTT. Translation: CSAGDRGRTEAFF.